These T cell receptor beta chains were read from a single sample in a study of OX40 agonist ivuxolimab in advanced cancers. Using immunoSEQ multiplex PCR, the repertoire was profiled, and TCRdb retains in-frame clones only, with some absent. The data contain around 65,000 clones, 85% to 95% of them seen just once; the ten biggest clones take up roughly an eighth. The sample in question was CD4+ or CD8+ T cells sorted from blood, obtained in a trial of the OX40 agonist ivuxolimab. The receptors stem from an adult with an advanced solid tumor such as melanoma, head and neck, liver or kidney cancer. CDR3s include the opening cysteine and the closing phenylalanine or tryptophan. A D gene is named only where the DNA matches it firmly. Clone size is stated in some rows and not others, as once, few, many or a class when expanded.

abundance	d_gene	v_gene	j_gene	CDR3nt	CDR3aa
.	.	TRBV19	TRBJ1-2	TGTGCCAGTAGTGAGGTCGACGGCGATGGCTACACCTTC	CASSEVDGDGYTF
.	TRBD1	TRBV25-1	TRBJ2-7	TGTGCCAGCAGTGAATCCACACTAAACCGGGACAGGGCGTACGAGCAGTACTTC	CASSESTLNRDRAYEQYF
.	.	TRBV15	TRBJ2-2	TGTGCCACCAGCAGAGATCTAAGTAGGCGGGAAAACACCGGGGAGCTGTTTTTT	CATSRDLSRRENTGELFF
.	.	TRBV6-1	TRBJ2-2	TGTGCCAGCAGCGGCAGGGGTGGAGTTACCGGGGAGCTGTTTTTT	CASSGRGGVTGELFF
.	.	TRBV7-8	TRBJ1-2	TGTGCCAGCAGCTTAGGTTCCGAGTGGGGCGGTGGCTACACCTTC	CASSLGSEWGGGYTF
.	TRBD2	TRBV7-9	TRBJ2-1	TGTGCCAGCAGCTCGAGACCTACTAGCGGAAAAATTCACAATGAGCAGTTCTTC	CASSSRPTSGKIHNEQFF
.	TRBD2	TRBV28	TRBJ2-7	TGTGCCAGCAGTTTTGGACTTAGCGGGGTCTACGAGCAGTACTTC	CASSFGLSGVYEQYF
.	TRBD2	TRBV2	TRBJ2-1	TGTGCCAGCAAAAATAGCGGGTCGATCTACAATGAGCAGTTCTTC	CASKNSGSIYNEQFF
.	.	TRBV6-1	TRBJ2-2	TGTGCCAGCAGTACTTGGACAGCGAACACCGGGGAGCTGTTTTTT	CASSTWTANTGELFF
.	.	TRBV7-9	TRBJ1-2	TGTGCCAGCAGCCCCGGCTCGGGTAACTATGGCTACACCTTC	CASSPGSGNYGYTF
.	TRBD1	TRBV14	TRBJ2-7	TGTGCCAGCAGTACTGGGACAGATCCCTACGAGCAGTACTTC	CASSTGTDPYEQYF
once	TRBD1	TRBV2	TRBJ2-7	TGTGCCAGCCTGAGGGGGACAGGGCGGTACGAGCAGTACTTC	CASLRGTGRYEQYF
.	.	TRBV14	TRBJ2-7	TGTGCCAGCAGCCTCAAAGGGGGGAACCGGCGACACGAGCAGTACTTC	CASSLKGGNRRHEQYF
.	TRBD1	TRBV5-6	TRBJ1-5	TGTGCCAGCAGCGTACAGGGGGCTGGACAGCCCCAGCATTTT	CASSVQGAGQPQHF
.	.	TRBV1	TRBJ1-5	TGCACCAGCAGCCGGGGACTAGGGACAGGGGTTAGCAATCAGCCCCAGCATTTT	CTSSRGLGTGVSNQPQHF
.	TRBD2	TRBV28	TRBJ2-7	TGTGCCAGCAGTTTTGGAGAAATAGCGGGAGGGTACGAGCAGTACTTC	CASSFGEIAGGYEQYF
.	.	TRBV4-1	TRBJ2-1	TGCGCCAGCAGCTTCAACCGGCAGTTCGAGCAGTTCTTC	CASSFNRQFEQFF